This T cell receptor beta chain comes out of a study of blood T cell repertoires in COVID-19 (dated by TCRdb to 2018 to 2021). Notes on the research overall: Samples from collaborators originated in the United States, Italy and Spain and spanned both the acute and convalescent phases of COVID-19. The prospective study material was composed of cDNA or gDNA derived from T cells, B-cell-depleted T cells, or PBMCs. Subjects who had been exposed to COVID-19, were actively infected with it, or had recovered from it provided the deeply sampled blood TCRbeta repertoires that made up the dataset. A freely available public database, intended as a resource for researchers studying the immune response to SARS-CoV-2, is where the repertoires were released. Samples were obtained from the ongoing ImmuneRACE study (first 160 participants) and from about 1,300 subjects provided by 6 global collaborators. The sample metadata nearly always contained a de-identified subject ID, COVID-19 status, age in years and sex. Where HLA class I and class II types were available, the types were taken from metadata supplied by the sample provider, not from assay-based typing.

Whole blood was collected in K2EDTA tubes by collaborating institutions according to the institutions' own protocols. For TCRbeta analysis, collaborators shipped samples in one of three forms: frozen whole blood, isolated PBMCs, or DNA extracted from either of those sample types. Beyond this particular receptor, the publication reports: Clinical and demographic metadata were provided uncurated, with the amount varying by source and participant.

From its cysteine to its phenylalanine, the CDR3 spans 14 amino acids. Only the CDR3 portion is preserved as DNA: 42 bases, with reading frame beginning at the first base. Relative to germline, V is missing 3 bases and J is missing 2 bases, with 2 bases of the junction outside any gene match. The germline V gene sets CDR1 to SGHVS and CDR2 to FQNEAQ. Comments on this clone: The antigen it binds to is not known. No base-level quality is on record; no much larger clone is a single base apart.

TCRbeta CDR3 regions were amplified from genomic DNA by means of the immunoSEQ Assay, a bias-controlled multiplex PCR. From the authors' description of their analysis: Within the assay, amplification of reference gene primers was used to estimate how many nucleated cells each sample contained. To quantify the absolute abundance of each unique TCRbeta CDR3 rearrangement, sequence reads were collapsed and filtered. For each sample, productive Simpson clonality was calculated by taking the square root of Simpson's diversity index across productive rearrangements. The clones in this table, taken by TCRdb from immuneACCESS, are in-frame only. Not every clone is retained; where verified, under half of the shortfall comes from an unresolved V gene, and the cause of the rest is unknown. The V and J calls and clone size are taken from that table; D and trimming were inferred from the DNA. The sample data list under 250,000 clones, and roughly four fifths of these were observed just once. The ten largest account for more than 7% of the sample.

The TCR originated in a man of 80 years or more with acute or convalescent COVID-19. The chain links TRBV7-8 with TRBJ2-7; TRBD1 matches 9 bases in the middle. Sequencing was carried out using peripheral blood. The DNA is TGTGCCAGCAGCTTGGGACAGGGTGCCTACGAGCAGTACTTC. This codes for CASSLGQGAYEQYF.